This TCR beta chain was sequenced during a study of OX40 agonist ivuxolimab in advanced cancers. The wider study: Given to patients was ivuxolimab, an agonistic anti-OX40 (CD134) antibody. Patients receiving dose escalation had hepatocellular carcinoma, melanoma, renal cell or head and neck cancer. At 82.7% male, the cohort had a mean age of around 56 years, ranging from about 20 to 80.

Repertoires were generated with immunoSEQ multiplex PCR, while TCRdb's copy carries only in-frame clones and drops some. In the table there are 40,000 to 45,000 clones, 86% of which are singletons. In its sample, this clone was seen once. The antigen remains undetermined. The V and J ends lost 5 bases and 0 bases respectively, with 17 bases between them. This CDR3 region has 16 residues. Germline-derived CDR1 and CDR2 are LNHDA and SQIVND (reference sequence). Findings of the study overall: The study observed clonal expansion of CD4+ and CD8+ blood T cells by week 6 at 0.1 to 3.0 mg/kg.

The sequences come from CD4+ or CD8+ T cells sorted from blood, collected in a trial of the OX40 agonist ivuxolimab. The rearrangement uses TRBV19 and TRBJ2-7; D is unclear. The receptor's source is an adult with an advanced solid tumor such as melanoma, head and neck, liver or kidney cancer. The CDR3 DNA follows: TGTGCCAGTAGTCCCCCTGGACCTTCCCGCTCCTACGAGCAGTACTTC. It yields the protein CASSPPGPSRSYEQYF.